This TCR beta chain is from a study of blood T cells in healthy people across ages. The germline V gene encodes CDR1 MGHDK and CDR2 SYGVNS. The length of the CDR3 is 16 residues. The ends were cut back, 2 bases at V and 4 bases at J, with 17 bases in the middle. About this clonotype: The antigen is unknown. A much larger clone lies one base from this, so it may be a read error.

Study-wide points: When set beside aged donors, long-lived donors presented more naive CD4+ cells and higher diversity.

A sample-barcoded 5' primer and a J-beta primer mix were used in a second PCR of roughly 7 to 11 cycles. Every cDNA molecule carried a tag from a template-switch adaptor bearing 12 random nucleotides. There were at least 2.5 million CDR3-containing paired-end reads obtained from each sample. From the 5' RACE reads, TCRdb called clonotypes with MiXCR, one entry per CDR3 protein. This table holds around 800,000 distinct CDR3 sequences, around 42% found once. The chain has TRBV25-1 and TRBJ2-5; D gene unclear. Sequencing was carried out using blood. This clonotype was obtained from a man aged 55 to 70 in good health. CDR3 protein: CASSEILGSFLETQYF. CDR3 coding DNA: TGTGCCAGCAGTGAAATACTCGGCAGTTTTCTAGAGACCCAGTACTTC.